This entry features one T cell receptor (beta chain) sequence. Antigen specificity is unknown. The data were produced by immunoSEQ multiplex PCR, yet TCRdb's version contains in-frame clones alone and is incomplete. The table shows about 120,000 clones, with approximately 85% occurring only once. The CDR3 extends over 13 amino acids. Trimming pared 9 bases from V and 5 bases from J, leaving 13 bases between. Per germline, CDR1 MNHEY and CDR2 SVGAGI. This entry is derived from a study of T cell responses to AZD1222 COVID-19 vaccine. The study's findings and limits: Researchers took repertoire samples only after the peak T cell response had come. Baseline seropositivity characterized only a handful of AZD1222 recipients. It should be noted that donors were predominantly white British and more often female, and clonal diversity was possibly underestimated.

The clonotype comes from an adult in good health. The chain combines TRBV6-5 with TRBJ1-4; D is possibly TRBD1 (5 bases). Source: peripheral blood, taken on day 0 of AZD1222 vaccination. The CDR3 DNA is TGTGCCAGTAATACAGGCGTGAATGAAAAACTGTTTTTT. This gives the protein CASNTGVNEKLFF.